These 2 T cell receptor beta chains share one sample of origin, sequenced in a study of blood T cell repertoires in COVID-19. The assay was immunoSEQ multiplex PCR, and TCRdb's table has in-frame clones only and misses some. The table records about 70,000 clones, approximately 90% of them present only once. The sample taken for sequencing was peripheral blood. Source of these receptors: a man aged 65 to 85 with active COVID-19.

V usage is TRBV28 and J usage is TRBJ1-2; D not resolved. Per germline, CDR1 MDHEN and CDR2 SYDVKM. V lost 5 bases, J lost 8 bases, and 12 bases lay in between. The CDR3 spans 12 residues. The CDR3 region is CASSPWREGYTF. CDR3 nucleotides: TGTGCCAGCAGTCCCTGGCGGGAGGGCTACACCTTC.

The J gene is TRBJ2-7, the V gene TRBV7-9; 10 bases are shared with TRBD1. Germline V gene sequence: CDR1 SEHNR, CDR2 FQNEAQ (reference sequence). The CDR3 contains 15 residues. Trimming at V came to 5 bases and at J to 6 bases, leaving 10 bases not matched to a gene. DNA of the CDR3: TGTGCCAGCAGCCCAAGGGACAGGGGCGACATCGAGCAGTACTTC. This encodes CASSPRDRGDIEQYF.